This TCR beta chain was sequenced during a study of cytomegalovirus exposure and HLA in healthy donors. Study outcomes and limitations: A later analysis showed HLA-associated TCR beta chains outstripping equally common others in clonal expansion.

With respect to this clone: Its antigen is not identified.

The PCR had 60 Vbeta and 13 Jbeta primers. Source study methods: In a later analysis, the count reached about 82 million unique TCR beta chains, with about 11 million shared. Libraries were prepared by immunoSEQ multiplex PCR; TCRdb keeps only in-frame clonotypes and omits some of them. The DNA was the basis for D and trimming; V, J and clone size are from that table. The sample holds tens of thousands of clones. V lost 4 bases, J lost 8 bases, and 7 bases stayed unmatched. Germline CDR1 reads SQVTM; CDR2 reads ANQGSEA. CDR3 length equals 14 residues. The chain carries TRBV29-1 and TRBJ2-3, with TRBD2 matching 12 bases. The sequenced sample consisted of PBMCs. The clonotype comes from a man aged 55-75 years in good health and CMV-seropositive. Here the CDR3 DNA reads TGCAGCGTTGTGACTAGCGGGAGATCGAGTACGCAGTATTTT. This codes for CSVVTSGRSSTQYF.